The rows below give T cell receptor beta chains drawn from one sample of a study of regulatory T cells in long-lasting Graves disease. TCRdb used MiXCR to reprocess the multiplex PCR reads, holding one entry per CDR3 protein. The data show about 420,000 distinct CDR3 sequences, over 15% seen once. These data were also reused for a study on T cells in Graves' hyperthyroidism and ophthalmopathy.

Sequenced here: peripheral blood mononuclear cells (PBMCs), sampled at new diagnosis, from a patient treated with antithyroid drugs. The receptor set was obtained from a woman under 30 with Graves disease. Each CDR3 is given with its conserved first and last residue. Fields, in order: J gene, V gene, CDR3 protein.

J: TRBJ2-2; V: TRBV3-1; CDR3: CASSHLGGRGGAGELFF
J: TRBJ1-5; V: TRBV9; CDR3: CASSVRQPQHF
J: TRBJ2-7; V: TRBV2; CDR3: CASRLTAPSEQYF
J: TRBJ2-7; V: TRBV30; CDR3: CAWSTLRGDREGEQYF
J: TRBJ2-2; V: TRBV7-3; CDR3: CASSLGSGRLYTGELFF
J: TRBJ2-7; V: TRBV2; CDR3: CASRKTSRTYEQYF
J: TRBJ2-1; V: TRBV2; CDR3: CASSESNEQFF
J: TRBJ2-5; V: TRBV7-9; CDR3: CASSLLAYRDRGSQETQYF
J: TRBJ2-7; V: TRBV7-9; CDR3: CASSLLPGHGNYEQYF
J: TRBJ1-2; V: TRBV28; CDR3: CASSFSRLFDGYTF
J: TRBJ2-1; V: TRBV9; CDR3: CASSVVASGRALGYNEQFF
J: TRBJ2-2; V: TRBV20-1; CDR3: CSAVVRAPPNTGELFF